The 16 T cell receptor beta chains reported below all come from one sample, sequenced in a study of blood T cells in healthy people across ages. PCR was performed a second time for about 7 to 12 cycles using a sample-barcoded 5' primer and a J-beta primer mix. TCRdb passed the 5' RACE reads through MiXCR, listing each CDR3 protein once. The repertoire has about 1.6 million distinct CDR3 sequences, about 35% of them found once; the top ten carry about 11%. Sequences were obtained from blood. The receptors come from a woman aged 25-40 years in good health.

The chain couples TRBV11-2 to TRBJ2-5, with TRBD2 as a possible D gene (7 bases). CDR3 length: 15 amino acids. Deletions cut 5 bases from V and 2 bases from J, with 15 bases between. CDR1 and CDR2 (germline): SGHAT, FQNNGV. CDR3 loop: CASSLGGPEQETQYF. In DNA, the CDR3 is TGTGCCAGCAGCCTCGGGGGGCCAGAGCAAGAGACCCAGTACTTC.

This clonotype was counted a few times. This rearrangement joins TRBV7-9 to TRBJ2-7; D remains unclear. The CDR3 has 20 residues. V lost 5 bases, J lost 3 bases, and 32 bases lay in between. Germline V gene sequence: CDR1 SEHNR, CDR2 FQNEAQ (reference sequence). The CDR3 sequence: CASSTRAPSHGLGLVYEQYF. For the CDR3, the DNA is TGTGCCAGCAGCACCCGAGCCCCCTCCCACGGGTTGGGATTGGTCTACGAGCAGTACTTC. The whole variable domain, filled in from reference TRBV7-9 and TRBJ2-7, reads DTGVSQNPRHKITKRGQNVTFRCDPISEHNRLYWYRQTLGQGPEFLTYFQNEAQLEKSRLLSDRFSAERPKGSFSTLEIQRTEQGDSAMYLCASSTRAPSHGLGLVYEQYFGPGTRLTVT.

The V gene is TRBV7-8, the J gene TRBJ2-7, with D perhaps matching TRBD1 (6 bases). The CDR3 covers 14 residues. CDR1 and CDR2 from the germline V gene are SGHVS and FQNEAQ. This CDR3 reads CVTAPLGGSYEQYF. For the CDR3, the DNA is TGTGTCACAGCACCCTTAGGGGGATCCTACGAGCAGTACTTC.

This clonotype has just one count. A much larger clone is a single base away; this may be a read error. The V call is TRBV4-2, the J call TRBJ2-3; D is unresolved. This CDR3 is 12 amino acids long. With 5 bases removed from V and 5 bases from J, the gap between germline ends came to 8 bases. CDR1 and CDR2 from the germline V gene are LGHNA and YNFKEQ. The CDR3 DNA reads TGTGCCAGCAGCGGTCTAGTAGATACGCAGTATTTT. This encodes CASSGLVDTQYF.

This clonotype was seen many times. The V call is TRBV20-1, the J call TRBJ2-1; D remains unclear. V was cut by 1 base and J by 4 bases, with 20 bases left in between. The CDR3 runs 17 residues. From germline, CDR1 is DFQATT and CDR2 SNEGSKA (reference sequence). The chain's CDR3 is CSARVPLTLFKYNEQFF. The CDR3, as DNA: TGCAGTGCTAGAGTTCCCTTAACTCTGTTTAAATACAATGAGCAGTTCTTC.

The chain is built from TRBV2 and TRBJ1-6; perhaps TRBD1 as D (5 bases). The germline gives CDR1 SNHLY, CDR2 FYNNEI. The CDR3 runs 13 residues. Trimming cost V 10 bases and J 8 bases, with 15 bases left between them. For the CDR3, the DNA is TGTGCCACCAGGGATGGTACGCATTCACCCCTCCACTTT. It translates to CATRDGTHSPLHF.

The rearrangement uses TRBV7-9 and TRBJ1-4, with D maybe TRBD1 (6 bases). Germline V gene data show CDR1 as SEHNR and CDR2 as FQNEAQ (reference sequence). The germline V and J ends were trimmed by 1 base and 8 bases, with 11 bases remaining between them. The CDR3 contains 14 residues. The CDR3 reads CASSLEVGGEKLFF. Here the CDR3 DNA reads TGTGCCAGCAGCTTAGAAGTCGGGGGCGAAAAACTGTTTTTT.

This clonotype was detected only a few times. CDR3 in DNA: TGCAGCGTCTACCTAGGGACAGAGACTAACTATGGCTACACCTTC. It translates to CSVYLGTETNYGYTF. The chain links TRBV29-1 to TRBJ1-2, with 7 bases that match TRBD1. V was clipped by 6 bases and J by 0 bases; unmatched bases: 10. CDR3 length: 15 amino acids. CDR1 is SQVTM, CDR2 ANQGSEA, per germline.

For this clonotype: Germline and junction disagree at one end, which may indicate a read error. The chain uses TRBV15 and TRBJ2-5; 12 bases map to TRBD2. The J call is doubtful: the DNA matches TRBJ2-7 better. Germline V gives CDR1 LNHNV, CDR2 YYDKDF (reference sequence). The CDR3 contains 15 residues. CDR3 loop: CATSGDGLAGYEQYF. CDR3 nucleotide sequence: TGTGCCACCAGCGGAGATGGACTAGCGGGATACGAGCAGTACTTC.

The chain links TRBV10-3 to TRBJ1-1; D not resolved. CDR1 is ENHRY, CDR2 SYGVKD, per germline. The CDR3 is 14 residues long. V lost 3 bases to trimming and J lost 5 bases, with 13 bases between them. This CDR3 reads CAISDSVGWTEAFF. The CDR3 DNA is TGTGCCATCAGTGATAGCGTGGGGTGGACTGAAGCTTTCTTT.

V usage is TRBV20-1 and J usage is TRBJ1-2; a weak D match, TRBD1 (5 bases). Germline CDR1 and CDR2: DFQATT and SNEGSKA (reference sequence). This CDR3 is built from 13 residues. V was cut by 6 bases and J by 2 bases, with 13 bases left in between. The CDR3 spells CSARSGNNYGYTF. The CDR3 DNA reads TGCAGTGCGAGGTCAGGGAACAACTATGGCTACACCTTC.

This clonotype has just a few counts. The V gene is TRBV4-2, the J gene TRBJ1-1; no firm D call. Per the germline V gene, CDR1 is LGHNA and CDR2 is YNFKEQ. This CDR3 has 18 amino acids. V dropped 0 bases and J dropped 0 bases, with 17 bases sitting between them. In nucleotides, the CDR3 is TGTGCCAGCAGCCAAGAATTGTGGCAGCAAACTGTGAACACTGAAGCTTTCTTT. Protein product: CASSQELWQQTVNTEAFF.

The CDR3 coding sequence is TGTGCCAGCAGCTTGTGGTACCCTAGCGGGTTTACAGATACGCAGTATTTT. Translation gives CASSLWYPSGFTDTQYF. The chain joins TRBV5-6 to TRBJ2-3, with 8 bases lining up with TRBD2. V shed 1 base, J shed 3 bases, and the junction held 10 bases outside the gene matches. The CDR3 contains 17 residues. Germline V lookup: CDR1 SGHDT, CDR2 YYEEEE.

The chain joins TRBV20-1 to TRBJ2-7, with TRBD2 matching 9 bases. Germline assignment: CDR1 DFQATT and CDR2 SNEGSKA (reference sequence). The junction had 5 bases not matched to a gene; V was cut back by 1 base and J by 1 base. CDR3 length: 15 amino acids. CDR3 bases: TGCAGTGCTAGAGTAAGAGCGGGGGGATCCTACGAGCAGTACTTC. The encoded protein is CSARVRAGGSYEQYF.

The V and J genes are TRBV20-1 and TRBJ1-2; D gene unclear. The CDR3 spans 13 residues. Trimming pared 3 bases from V and 0 bases from J, leaving 8 bases between. Germline assignment: CDR1 DFQATT and CDR2 SNEGSKA (reference sequence). The CDR3 DNA reads as TGCAGTGCTAGTCACAACTCTAACTATGGCTACACCTTC. The encoded protein is CSASHNSNYGYTF.

This clonotype was detected many times. The CDR3 loop reads CASSQEVSYEQYF. Here the CDR3 DNA reads TGCGCCAGCAGCCAAGAGGTTAGCTACGAGCAGTACTTC. The gene calls are TRBV4-1 and TRBJ2-7, with D uncertain. Germline loops: CDR1 MGHRA, CDR2 YSYEKL. The CDR3 is made up of 13 amino acids. Trimming removed 0 bases from V and 3 bases from J, with 6 bases in between.